The T cell receptor (beta chain) under discussion was sequenced for a study of blood T cells in healthy people across ages. For the second PCR, which ran for about 6 to 11 cycles, a sample-barcoded 5' primer and a J-beta primer mix were used. TCRdb re-derived calls from the 5' RACE reads in MiXCR, one entry per CDR3 protein. The data hold more than 650,000 distinct CDR3 sequences, with about a fifth observed a single time. Study-wide results and caveats: Underestimates were what the diversity estimates from one million T cells were considered to be. A roughly linear fall in TCR beta diversity per million T cells was seen with increasing age.

To note about this clonotype: What it binds is not known.

Donors each provided roughly 10 milliliters of peripheral blood. Germline V gene lookup returns CDR1 KGHDR and CDR2 SFDVKD. The length of the CDR3 is 14 residues. Losses at the gene ends were 5 bases for V and 4 bases for J; bases not matched to a gene: 3. Sequenced sample: blood. V usage is TRBV24-1 and J usage is TRBJ1-2, with 10 bases fitting TRBD1. The clonotype comes from a man between 65 and 85 years old in good health. The DNA of the CDR3 is TGTGCCACCAGTGCGAGACAGGGGGCCTATGGCTACACCTTC. It translates to CATSARQGAYGYTF.